This is a list of T cell receptor beta chains from one sample in a study of Graves' ophthalmopathy and Graves' hyperthyroidism. MiXCR, applied by TCRdb to the multiplex PCR reads, yields one record per CDR3 protein. The table has about 740,000 distinct CDR3 sequences, roughly two fifths seen once; the top ten hold approximately 43%. The sequenced sample consisted of peripheral blood. The receptor source for this set is an adult man with Graves' ophthalmopathy. Each CDR3 is given with its conserved first and last residue. The D gene is left open where the match is weak. Expanded clones are given a class, and other clones once, few, many or no size at all.

>TRBD1|NA|TRBJ2-2|TRBV7-9
TGTGCCAGCAGCCCGGGACAGTCCACCGGGGAGCTGTTTTTT
CASSPGQSTGELFF
>NA|NA|TRBJ1-5|TRBV7-6
TGTGCCAGCAGCTTACGGGGCGGACGGGAGACCCAGCACTTT
CASSLRGGRETQHF
>NA|many|TRBJ2-5|TRBV9
TGTGCCAGCAGCGTGTCGTGGGCGCAAGAGACCCAGTACTTC
CASSVSWAQETQYF
>TRBD2|NA|TRBJ2-2|TRBV7-9
TGTGCCAGCAGCGCTCGGGGGGGCTCGGCCGGGGAGCTGTTTTTT
CASSARGGSAGELFF
>TRBD1|NA|TRBJ1-1|TRBV9
TGTGCCAGCAGCCCCCGGACAGGGGGCGCATGGGACACTGAAGCTTTCTTT
CASSPRTGGAWDTEAFF
>NA|NA|TRBJ1-4|TRBV20-1
TGCAGTGCTAGAGAGTATCCCCGGACAACTAATGAAAAACTGTTTTTT
CSAREYPRTTNEKLFF
>NA|few|TRBJ1-1|TRBV10-3
TGTGCCATCAGTGTGGAGAGGAACACTGAAGCTTTCTTT
CAISVERNTEAFF
>NA|NA|TRBJ2-5|TRBV29-1
TGCAGCCCCCCCCAGGAACAAGAGACCCAGTACTTC
CSPPQEQETQYF
>TRBD1|many|TRBJ2-7|TRBV29-1
TGCAGCGTTGACGGACAGGGGGCCTCCTACGAGCAGTACTTC
CSVDGQGASYEQYF
>NA|NA|TRBJ1-6|TRBV10-3
TGTGCCAGCACTCCAGGACAGCGTGCCTATAATTCACCCCTCCACTTT
CASTPGQRAYNSPLHF
>TRBD1|NA|TRBJ1-6|TRBV11-2
TGTGCCAGCACCTTGCTGACAGGGATGAATTCACCCCTCCACTTT
CASTLLTGMNSPLHF
>NA|NA|TRBJ2-5|TRBV5-1
TGTGCCTTACTAGCTAGGAGCTGGAAGACCCAGTACTTC
CALLARSWKTQYF
>TRBD2|few|TRBJ2-7|TRBV7-9
TGTGCCAGCAGCTTAGGATCCGTTTCCCGGGAGGACTACGAGCAGTACTTC
CASSLGSVSREDYEQYF
>NA|NA|TRBJ1-5|TRBV10-3
TGTGCCAGCAGTTACTCGAACAGTCCCAATCAGCCCCAGCATTTT
CASSYSNSPNQPQHF
>TRBD2|NA|TRBJ2-5|TRBV5-8
TGTGCCAGCAGCCAGGGACTAGCGGAAGAGACCCAGTACTTC
CASSQGLAEETQYF
>TRBD2|NA|TRBJ2-7|TRBV5-6
TGTGCCAGCAGCTTGGATGGAGGACTAGCCTTCCACGAGCAGTACTTC
CASSLDGGLAFHEQYF
>NA|few|TRBJ2-7|TRBV9
TGTGCCAGCAGCGTAGACCGTGGGGGCGTGTTTGAGCAGTACTTC
CASSVDRGGVFEQYF
>NA|NA|TRBJ2-6|TRBV5-5
TGTGCCAGCAGCTTGGATTTAGGGGGCGTCCTGACTTTC
CASSLDLGGVLTF
>TRBD2|few|TRBJ2-5|TRBV7-9
TGTGCCAGCAGTCAACTAGCGGGGGGTTTCGGGGAGACCCAGTACTTC
CASSQLAGGFGETQYF
>TRBD1|few|TRBJ1-2|TRBV10-3
TGTGCCATCAGTGATCAGGGGGAAGGCTACACCTTC
CAISDQGEGYTF
>TRBD1|many|TRBJ2-5|TRBV29-1
TGCAGCATTACAGGGGGCGTGGAGACCCAGTACTTC
CSITGGVETQYF
>NA|NA|TRBJ2-7|TRBV10-3
TGTGCCATCAGTGAAAAGGGGGGGGGCCGGTATCAGTACTTC
CAISEKGGGRYQYF
>NA|many|TRBJ2-7|TRBV7-3
TGTGCCAGCAGCTTACGTGGCGGAGGGGGCTACGAGCAGTACTTC
CASSLRGGGGYEQYF
>NA|few|TRBJ2-7|TRBV19
TGTGCCAGTAAACAGCGCGAGCAGTACTTC
CASKQREQYF
>NA|NA|TRBJ1-4|TRBV20-1
TGCAGTGCACCGCTCGGGGGTGAAAAACTGTTTTTT
CSAPLGGEKLFF
>NA|NA|TRBJ2-7|TRBV2
TGTGCCAGCACCGGAACGGGGTTCACTGAAGCCCAGGGCGGGCAGTACTTC
CASTGTGFTEAQGGQYF
>NA|NA|TRBJ2-7|TRBV5-1
TGCGCCAGCAGCTTTTCCGGGGGAAGCTACTCCTACGAGCAGTACTTC
CASSFSGGSYSYEQYF
>NA|many|TRBJ2-5|TRBV5-5
TGTGCCAGCAGCGCACCGGGACAACCTCAAGAGACCCAGTACTTC
CASSAPGQPQETQYF
>TRBD1|many|TRBJ1-1|TRBV7-2
TGTGCCAGCAGCTCAGGGGGCGCGGACACTGAAGCTTTCTTT
CASSSGGADTEAFF
>TRBD2|NA|TRBJ2-5|TRBV20-1
TGCAGTGCTAGAGATCCTAGCGGGGGGTTCCAAGAGACCCAGTACTTC
CSARDPSGGFQETQYF
>NA|many|TRBJ1-2|TRBV7-9
TGTGCCAGCAGCTTAGGCAGGCGCTATGGCTACACCTTC
CASSLGRRYGYTF
>NA|NA|TRBJ2-3|TRBV10-3
TGTGCCATCAGTGAGCCCAGGCAGGGTTGGAGCACAGATACGCAGTATTTT
CAISEPRQGWSTDTQYF
>TRBD2|once|TRBJ2-3|TRBV29-1
TGCAGCGTTGACTACACTGGACTAGCGGGAGAGGATACGCAGTATTTT
CSVDYTGLAGEDTQYF
>NA|few|TRBJ1-1|TRBV9
TGTGCCAGCAGCCCTCCGGGGGCTTACACTGAAGCTTTCTTT
CASSPPGAYTEAFF
>TRBD1|few|TRBJ1-1|TRBV19
TGTGCCAGTAAGACCACTCCCCTCCTTTCAGGGGGCAGAACTGAAGCTTTCTTT
CASKTTPLLSGGRTEAFF
>NA|NA|TRBJ2-7|TRBV7-9
TGTGCCAGCAGCGATCAGCAGGGTCCCTTTAGGCAGCACTTC
CASSDQQGPFRQHF